The 31 T cell receptor beta chains given below trace back to one sample, sequenced in a study of Ad26.COV2.S vaccination and SARS-CoV-2 variants. This sample's treatment: 15 to 20 received Ad26.COV2.S at low or high dose, single or two shots; 5 received placebo; per-sample allocation not given. The investigators took samples on day 63 after the first vaccine or placebo injection. Method: immunoSEQ multiplex PCR; TCRdb's copy keeps in-frame clones and lacks some. The sample holds about 350,000 clones, approximately 90% seen once. This sample comprised peripheral blood, obtained in a trial of Ad26.COV2.S vaccine versus placebo. The receptors derive from a person between 18 and 60 years old who received the Ad26.COV2.S COVID-19 vaccine or a placebo.

This chain uses TRBV21-1 with TRBJ2-5; TRBD1 is the table's D call, not checked against the DNA. TRBV21-1 is a pseudogene. CDR3 length equals 15 residues. The CDR3 nucleotides read TGTGCCAGCAGCAAAGAAGGCAGGGGCGGAGAGACCCAGTACTTC. Translated: CASSKEGRGGETQYF.

The chain carries TRBV12-3 or TRBV12-4 and TRBJ2-5; tentative D call: TRBD1 (6 bases). V lost 6 bases and J lost 4, with 12 bases in between. This CDR3 is 13 amino acids long. DNA of the CDR3: TGTGCCAGCAGGCCAACAGGGCGAGAGACCCAGTACTTC. It yields the protein CASRPTGRETQYF.

V and J are TRBV28 and TRBJ1-5, with D possibly TRBD1 on 5 matching bases. Germline CDR1 and CDR2: MDHEN and SYDVKM. The CDR3 sequence is 16 residues long. The germline V and J ends were trimmed by 3 bases and 5 bases, with 17 bases remaining between them. CDR3 sequence reads: CASSFKSFRGDQPQHF. The CDR3 nucleotides are TGTGCCAGCAGTTTTAAATCGTTTCGGGGGGATCAGCCCCAGCATTTT.

Concerning this clone itself: A single base separates this from a much larger clone, so it may be a read error. The rearrangement uses TRBV14 and TRBJ1-6, with TRBD1 as a possible D gene (6 bases). The CDR3 loop spans 14 amino acids. Germline CDR1 reads SGHDN; CDR2 reads FVKESK. DNA for the CDR3: TGTGCCAGCAGCCAAACCGGGGGCACTTCACCCCTCTACTTT. It codes for CASSQTGGTSPLYF.

The gene calls are TRBV29-1 and TRBJ2-7, with 7 bases matching TRBD1. The CDR3 is made up of 12 amino acids. The V gene's germline CDR1 is SQVTM and CDR2 ANQGSEA. J lost 3 bases, V lost 7 bases, and 6 bases had no gene match. Here the CDR3 reads CSARDSDYEQYF. In DNA form, the CDR3 reads TGCAGCGCCAGGGACAGCGACTACGAGCAGTACTTC.

The rearrangement joins TRBV9 to TRBJ1-3; D gene ambiguous. This CDR3 region has 16 residues. The V gene's germline CDR1 is SGDLS and CDR2 YYNGEE. With 0 bases removed from V and 0 bases from J, the gap between germline ends came to 10 bases. CDR3 protein: CASSVDPSYSGNTIYF. CDR3 nucleotides: TGTGCCAGCAGCGTAGACCCATCCTACTCTGGAAACACCATATATTTT. Looking up the rest from reference TRBV9 and TRBJ1-3 gives the full variable domain: DSGVTQTPKHLITATGQRVTLRCSPRSGDLSVYWYQQSLDQGLQFLIQYYNGEERAKGNILERFSAQQFPDLHSELNLSSLELGDSALYFCASSVDPSYSGNTIYFGEGSWLTVV.

This rearrangement joins TRBV19 to TRBJ1-1; 8 bases are shared with TRBD1. CDR3 length equals 12 residues. Germline V gives CDR1 LNHDA, CDR2 SQIVND (reference sequence). V gave up 8 bases and J gave up 4 bases; unmatched junction bases: 3. The CDR3 bases are TGTGCCAGTTCGACAGGGGCCACTGAAGCTTTCTTT. Translating gives CASSTGATEAFF.

The J gene is TRBJ1-5, the V gene TRBV24-1, with D hard to call. Germline CDR1 is KGHDR and CDR2 is SFDVKD. Trimming cost V 3 bases and J 9 bases, with 11 bases left between them. The CDR3 runs 13 residues. The CDR3 DNA is TGTGCCACCAGTGATATCAGCCCCTGGCCCCAGCATTTT. It encodes CATSDISPWPQHF.

The chain carries TRBV5-6 and TRBJ1-4, with D tentatively TRBD1 (6 bases). There are 14 residues in the CDR3. Between the trimmed V and J ends, which lost 4 bases and 8 bases, there was a span of 15 bases. Per the germline V gene, CDR1 is SGHDT and CDR2 is YYEEEE. The CDR3 sequence is CASSILQGGEKLFF. The CDR3 DNA is TGTGCCAGCAGCATACTACAGGGTGGGGAAAAACTGTTTTTT.

This clone has only one observation. J is TRBJ1-4 and V is TRBV6-6; 7 nucleotides line up with TRBD1. Losses at the gene ends were 2 bases for V and 8 bases for J; bases not matched to a gene: 5. Per germline, CDR1 MNHNY and CDR2 SVGAGI (reference sequence). The CDR3 is 14 amino acids. The CDR3 loop is CASSYVQGGEKLFF. CDR3 DNA sequence: TGTGCCAGCAGTTACGTCCAGGGGGGAGAAAAACTGTTTTTT.

The V call is TRBV28, the J call TRBJ2-5, with 8 bases that match TRBD2. Trimming cost V 6 bases and J 2 bases; bases outside gene matches: 8. The CDR3 covers 15 residues. CDR1 and CDR2 (germline): MDHEN, SYDVKM. The CDR3 loop is CASSQAGAGQETQYF. In DNA form, the CDR3 reads TGTGCCAGCAGCCAAGCGGGAGCTGGGCAAGAGACCCAGTACTTC.

The chain employs TRBV6-1 and TRBJ1-4; D is undetermined. CDR3 length: 15 amino acids. Germline V gene data show CDR1 as MNHNS and CDR2 as SASEGT. V was cut by 0 bases and J by 8 bases, with 13 bases left in between. CDR3 nucleotide sequence: TGTGCCAGCAGTGAAGCTGGGAGGAGGCGAGAAAAACTGTTTTTT. Translated, it gives CASSEAGRRREKLFF.

The chain has TRBV5-8 and TRBJ1-1, with 7 bases fitting TRBD1. Germline V CDR1 and CDR2: SGHTS, YDEGEE. The V gene end was trimmed by 3 bases and the J gene end by 3 bases; junction bases not matched to a gene: 2. This CDR3 has 13 amino acids. The CDR3 region is CASSWDRDTEAFF. CDR3 DNA: TGTGCCAGCAGCTGGGACAGAGACACTGAAGCTTTCTTT.

In its sample, this clone was seen once. The rearrangement joins TRBV6-2 or TRBV6-3 to TRBJ1-1; no clear D gene. CDR1 and CDR2 from the germline V gene are MNHEY and SVGEGT. The CDR3 spans 11 residues. V gave up 5 bases and J gave up 5 bases, with 6 bases separating them. The CDR3 reads CASSRWTEAFF. CDR3 coding DNA: TGTGCCAGCAGTCGCTGGACTGAAGCTTTCTTT.

The chain uses TRBV27 and TRBJ2-3, with 11 bases matching TRBD2. The CDR3 has 16 residues. Unmatched junction bases numbered 7, after V lost 6 bases and J lost 2 bases. The germline V gene has CDR1 MNHEY and CDR2 SMNVEV (reference sequence). CDR3 DNA sequence: TGTGCCAGCAGACACCTGACTAGCGGGAACACAGATACGCAGTATTTT. Protein sequence: CASRHLTSGNTDTQYF.

Of note for this clone: This may be a read error: a much more frequent sequence differs by one nucleotide. The CDR3 is CASSETGNTEAFF. Here the CDR3 DNA reads TGTGCCAGCAGTGAGACAGGGAACACTGAAGCTTTCTTT. V usage is TRBV6-1 and J usage is TRBJ1-1, with D perhaps TRBD1 (6 bases). The V and J ends lost 3 bases and 1 base respectively, with 6 bases between them. CDR1 and CDR2 (germline): MNHNS, SASEGT. The CDR3 has 13 amino acids.

The chain recombines TRBV6-5 with TRBJ2-7; D is ambiguous. The germline V and J ends were trimmed by 8 bases and 1 base, with 12 bases remaining between them. The CDR3 loop spans 13 amino acids. Germline V gene lookup returns CDR1 MNHEY and CDR2 SVGAGI. The CDR3 region is CASREPISYEQYF. The CDR3 coding sequence is TGTGCCAGCCGAGAACCGATTTCCTACGAGCAGTACTTC.

The chain joins TRBV29-1 to TRBJ2-1; 7 nucleotides line up with TRBD1. The CDR3 totals 13 residues. Germline V gene data show CDR1 as SQVTM and CDR2 as ANQGSEA. For the CDR3, the DNA is TGCAACGTGGGGGACAGCTCCTACAATGAGCAGTTCTTC. Its translation: CNVGDSSYNEQFF.

This clone was seen only once. The chain is built from TRBV28 and TRBJ2-1; D unresolved. Trimming took off 5 bases at V and 7 bases at J, with 15 bases between the two ends. Germline CDR1 MDHEN, CDR2 SYDVKM. The CDR3 has 14 amino acids. In nucleotides, the CDR3 is TGTGCCAGCAGTCTAGAACGGATTAATAATGAGCAGTTCTTC. This codes for CASSLERINNEQFF. Full variable domain (outside the CDR3, taken from reference TRBV28 and TRBJ2-1): DVKVTQSSRYLVKRTGEKVFLECVQDMDHENMFWYRQDPGLGLRLIYFSYDVKMKEKGDIPEGYSVSREKKERFSLILESASTNQTSMYLCASSLERINNEQFFGPGTRLTVL.

The chain joins TRBV25-1 to TRBJ1-1; 9 nucleotides match TRBD1. The trim removed 7 bases at V and 10 bases at J, leaving 10 bases unmatched. Germline loops: CDR1 MGHDK, CDR2 SYGVNS. The CDR3 is 13 residues long. CDR3 nucleotide sequence: TGTGCCAGCACCGGAAGTGGGACAGGGAGAGCTTTCTTT. Its protein product is CASTGSGTGRAFF.

V is TRBV9 and J is TRBJ2-4, with 7 bases that match TRBD2. CDR3 size: 14 residues. Germline CDR1 is SGDLS and CDR2 is YYNGEE. Trimming cost V 3 bases and J 3 bases; bases outside gene matches: 3. CDR3 in amino acids: CASSAGGGKNIQYF. The CDR3 DNA is TGTGCCAGCAGCGCTGGGGGGGGCAAAAACATTCAGTACTTC.

The rearrangement links TRBV3-1 (or the pseudogene TRBV3-2) to TRBJ2-2; 7 nucleotides align to TRBD2. V dropped 4 bases and J dropped 1; count of bases not matched to a gene: 6. Germline CDR1 and CDR2: LGHDT and YNNKEL (reference sequence). CDR3 size: 16 residues. CDR3 coding DNA: TGTGCCAGCAGCCCGACGGCTAGCGGGAACACCGGGGAGCTGTTTTTT. Amino acid sequence: CASSPTASGNTGELFF.

The gene calls are TRBV19 and TRBJ2-1; the match to TRBD2 covers 15 bases. The CDR3 runs to 16 residues. The ends lost 10 bases at V and 1 base at J; junction bases unmatched: 5. Germline V CDR1 and CDR2: LNHDA, SQIVND (reference sequence). The CDR3 is CATSGLAGGSYNEQFF. The CDR3 region has the DNA TGTGCCACCTCGGGACTAGCGGGAGGTTCCTACAATGAGCAGTTCTTC. The full variable domain, completed using reference TRBV19 and TRBJ2-1, is DGGITQSPKYLFRKEGQNVTLSCEQNLNHDAMYWYRQDPGQGLRLIYYSQIVNDFQKGDIAEGYSVSREKKESFPLTVTSAQKNPTAFYLCATSGLAGGSYNEQFFGPGTRLTVL.

V gene TRBV15 combines with J gene TRBJ2-1; D is unresolved. The CDR3 runs 16 residues. Trimming removed 0 bases at V and 3 bases at J, with 12 bases between. The V gene's germline CDR1 is LNHNV and CDR2 YYDKDF (reference sequence). This chain's CDR3 is CATSRERPGLYNEQFF. The CDR3 coding sequence is TGTGCCACCAGCAGAGAAAGGCCAGGCCTCTACAATGAGCAGTTCTTC.

The V and J genes are TRBV2 and TRBJ1-1; D not resolved. Germline V gene lookup returns CDR1 SNHLY and CDR2 FYNNEI. Trimming cost V 2 bases and J 8 bases, with 9 bases left between them. The CDR3 runs to 12 residues. Here the CDR3 DNA reads TGTGCCAGCAGTGAACTGGAAGTAGAAGCTTTCTTT. This codes for CASSELEVEAFF.

V is TRBV3-1 (or the pseudogene TRBV3-2) and J is TRBJ2-7, with D uncertain. From germline, CDR1 is LGHDT and CDR2 YNNKEL (reference sequence). The V and J ends lost 0 bases and 0 bases respectively, with 6 bases between them. There are 14 residues in the CDR3. CDR3 in amino acids: CASSQDLVSYEQYF. The CDR3 DNA follows: TGTGCCAGCAGCCAAGATCTCGTCTCCTACGAGCAGTACTTC.

This clone turned up a few times. The genes are TRBV5-1 and TRBJ1-2; D uncertain. Germline V gene sequence: CDR1 SGHRS, CDR2 YFSETQ. Trimming removed 4 bases from V and 0 bases from J, with 7 bases in between. The CDR3 consists of 13 residues. CDR3 sequence reads: CASSRGSNYGYTF. DNA of the CDR3: TGCGCCAGCAGCCGCGGGTCTAACTATGGCTACACCTTC. The complete variable domain, with remaining parts taken from reference TRBV5-1 and TRBJ1-2, reads KAGVTQTPRYLIKTRGQQVTLSCSPISGHRSVSWYQQTPGQGLQFLFEYFSETQRNKGNFPGRFSGRQFSNSRSEMNVSTLELGDSALYLCASSRGSNYGYTFGSGTRLTVV.

The chain is built from TRBV6-5 and TRBJ1-6; 7 positions agree with TRBD1. V lost 1 base, J lost 6 bases, and 6 bases stayed unmatched. Germline V gene lookup returns CDR1 MNHEY and CDR2 SVGAGI. The CDR3 contains 16 residues. This CDR3 reads CASSYYRGTVNSPLHF. DNA for the CDR3: TGTGCCAGCAGTTACTATAGGGGGACAGTTAATTCACCCCTCCACTTT.

The chain joins TRBV7-9 to TRBJ1-2, with 8 nucleotides matching TRBD1. Germline V gene lookup returns CDR1 SEHNR and CDR2 FQNEAQ (reference sequence). The V gene end was trimmed by 3 bases and the J gene end by 3 bases; junction bases not matched to a gene: 6. CDR3 length equals 15 residues. CDR3 nucleotides: TGTGCCAGCAGCTTCCCCCAGGGGGCGGACTATGGCTACACCTTC. The encoded protein is CASSFPQGADYGYTF.

The CDR3 region is CAWSVGGSTEAFF. For the CDR3, the DNA is TGTGCCTGGAGTGTGGGGGGGAGCACTGAAGCTTTCTTT. V gene TRBV30 combines with J gene TRBJ1-1; D might be TRBD1 (5 bases). Germline V gene sequence: CDR1 GTSNPN, CDR2 SVGIG (reference sequence). CDR3 size: 13 residues. Deletions cut 0 bases from V and 4 bases from J, with 9 bases between.

This sequence joins TRBV30 and TRBJ1-1; perhaps TRBD1 as D (5 bases). The ends were cut back, 0 bases at V and 4 bases at J, with 9 bases in the middle. The V gene's germline CDR1 is GTSNPN and CDR2 SVGIG (reference sequence). The CDR3 has 13 amino acids. CDR3 DNA: TGTGCCTGGAGTGTAGGGAGGGGCACTGAAGCTTTCTTT. It specifies CAWSVGRGTEAFF. Supplemented by reference TRBV30 and TRBJ1-1, the full variable domain reads SQTIHQWPATLVQPVGSPLSLECTVEGTSNPNLYWYRQAAGRGLQLLFYSVGIGQISSEVPQNLSASRPQDRQFILSSKKLLLSDSGFYLCAWSVGRGTEAFFGQGTRLTVV.